The clone carrying this T cell receptor (beta chain) was picked up one time. One junction end does not reproduce the germline sequence, and a read error may be involved. These data originate in a study of blood T cell repertoires in COVID-19. Study details: The samples span acute and convalescent COVID-19 from the United States, Italy and Spain. PBMCs, B-cell-depleted T cells, or T cells provided the cDNA or gDNA that made up the material.

The table came from immunoSEQ multiplex PCR; TCRdb's copy has only in-frame clones and leaves some out. Of fewer than 500,000 clones listed, about 90% are singletons. This CDR3 has 17 residues. The germline V gene has CDR1 GTSNPN and CDR2 SVGIG (reference sequence). The rearrangement joins TRBV30 to TRBJ2-5, with TRBD2 as a possible D gene (5 bases). Sequenced sample: PBMCs or T cells enriched from blood (not recorded which). This clonotype was obtained from a woman between 18 and 29 years old who had recovered from COVID-19. CDR3 region: CAWSVWPIVHGGEAQYF. The CDR3 DNA reads TGTGCCTGGAGTGTATGGCCGATTGTCCATGGAGGAGAGGCCCAGTACTTC.